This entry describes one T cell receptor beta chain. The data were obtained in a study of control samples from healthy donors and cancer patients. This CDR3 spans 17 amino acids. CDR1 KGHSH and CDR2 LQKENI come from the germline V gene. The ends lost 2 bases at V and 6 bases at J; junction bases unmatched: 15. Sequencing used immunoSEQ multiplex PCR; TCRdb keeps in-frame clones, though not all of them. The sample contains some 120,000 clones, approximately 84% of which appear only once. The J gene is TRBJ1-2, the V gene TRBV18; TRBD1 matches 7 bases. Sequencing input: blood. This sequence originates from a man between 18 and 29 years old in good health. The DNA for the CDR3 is TGTGCCAGCTCACCATTGGAGAGGAGGGGGCTATATGATGGCTACACCTTC. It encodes CASSPLERRGLYDGYTF.